A single sample is the source of the 30 T cell receptor beta chains below, sequenced in a study. TCRdb itself ran the 5' RACE reads through MiXCR, one entry per CDR3 protein. The sample consists of roughly 4,900 distinct CDR3 sequences, 35% to 40% of them appearing once. The source material was memory CD4+ T cells sorted from blood. Stated subset: memory CD4+ T cells, CD4+CD45RO+CD25-. These receptors originate from a female donor with breast cancer.

This clonotype appeared a few times. No conserved phenylalanine or tryptophan ends this CDR3, so it is likely a read error. The chain uses TRBV11-2 and TRBJ2-5, with D perhaps TRBD1 (6 bases). V was trimmed by 2 bases and J by 7 bases, leaving 20 bases between them. The CDR3 runs to 16 residues. Germline values: CDR1 SGHAT, CDR2 FQNNGV. The CDR3 DNA sequence: TGTGCCAGCAGCTTACAGCCGGGAACCCAAGGGGGGACCCAGTACGTC. As protein: CASSLQPGTQGGTQYV.

There are a few counts of this clonotype. The gene calls are TRBV4-1 and TRBJ2-7; the match to TRBD1 covers 7 bases. The V segment lost 5 bases and the J segment 2 bases; nucleotides outside the gene matches: 9. Germline V lookup: CDR1 MGHRA, CDR2 YSYEKL. This CDR3 has 15 amino acids. Written as DNA, the CDR3 is TGCGCCAGCAGCACACGACAGGGCATTACCTACGAGCAGTACTTC. It encodes CASSTRQGITYEQYF.

Of note for this clonotype: The germline gene is not matched at one end of the junction; a read error may be the cause. The chain uses TRBV5-1 and TRBJ2-3; the match to TRBD2 covers 9 bases. The CDR3 is made up of 16 amino acids. Per the germline V gene, CDR1 is SGHRS and CDR2 is YFSETQ. CDR3 sequence: CASSLEWGTSKDTQYF. The CDR3 DNA is TGCGCCAGCAGCTTGGAGTGGGGGACTAGCAAAGATACGCAGTATTTT.

The chain is built from TRBV12-3 or TRBV12-4 and TRBJ2-1; 7 positions agree with TRBD1. V lost 3 bases and J lost 5; bases outside the gene matches: 7. The CDR3 covers 15 residues. CDR3 amino acids: CASSFRGTVNNEQFF. CDR3 in DNA: TGTGCCAGCAGTTTCAGGGGGACAGTGAACAATGAGCAGTTCTTC.

V usage is TRBV2 and J usage is TRBJ2-3; TRBD1 might be the D (5 bases). Germline loops: CDR1 SNHLY, CDR2 FYNNEI. V lost 4 bases to trimming and J lost 6 bases, with 14 bases between them. This CDR3 comprises 14 residues. CDR3 bases: TGTGCCAGCAGTGTGCCAGGGCGGAGTGATACGCAGTATTTT. Its protein product is CASSVPGRSDTQYF.

The chain joins TRBV20-1 to TRBJ2-1, with D maybe TRBD2 (5 bases). Germline V gene data show CDR1 as DFQATT and CDR2 as SNEGSKA (reference sequence). The CDR3 is 14 residues long. V dropped 4 bases and J dropped 7 bases, with 17 bases sitting between them. This CDR3 reads CSANFMRGLNEQFF. CDR3 bases: TGCAGTGCTAACTTTATGCGTGGACTTAATGAGCAGTTCTTC.

About this clonotype: No conserved phenylalanine or tryptophan ends this CDR3, so it is likely a read error. The chain has TRBV5-1 and TRBJ2-1; D not resolved. This CDR3 is built from 14 residues. CDR1 SGHRS and CDR2 YFSETQ come from the germline V gene. Trimming left V 0 bases short and J 0 bases short, with 4 bases between. The DNA for the CDR3 is TGCGCCAGCAGCTTGGTTCTCTCCTACAATGAGCAGTTCTCC. Translated: CASSLVLSYNEQFS.

Turning to this clonotype: A much larger clone differs by one base, so this may be a read error. This chain connects TRBV7-9 to TRBJ1-4; weak D call: TRBD1 (5 bases). V was pared by 3 bases and J by 1 base, with 12 bases between. This CDR3 spans 16 amino acids. CDR1 and CDR2 (germline): SEHNR, FQNEAQ (reference sequence). The DNA for the CDR3 is TGTGCCAGCAGCTTCGGGGGTGGCGAAACTAATGAAAAACTGTTTTTT. Translation gives CASSFGGGETNEKLFF.

This clonotype is medium-sized in the sample. The chain combines TRBV7-2 with TRBJ2-5; no firm D call. Trimming took 3 bases from V and 3 from J, leaving 14 bases between them. The CDR3 extends over 15 amino acids. Germline loops: CDR1 SGHTA, CDR2 FQGNSA. The CDR3 is CASSLGGVRKETQYF. The CDR3 DNA is TGTGCCAGCAGCTTGGGTGGAGTTAGGAAAGAGACCCAGTACTTC.

There are many counts of this clonotype. The chain is built from TRBV7-2 and TRBJ1-3; D remains unclear. V was trimmed by 2 bases and J by 0 bases, leaving 8 bases between them. The V gene's germline CDR1 is SGHTA and CDR2 FQGNSA. CDR3 length: 15 amino acids. The CDR3: CASSLNPSSGNTIYF. In DNA, the CDR3 is TGTGCCAGCAGCTTAAACCCAAGCTCTGGAAACACCATATATTTT.

By sample share, this clonotype is medium-sized. The chain uses TRBV29-1 and TRBJ2-5; 8 bases agree with TRBD2. J lost 1 base, V lost 5 bases, and 15 bases had no gene match. CDR3 length: 17 residues. In germline, CDR1 is SQVTM, CDR2 ANQGSEA. The CDR3 sequence is CSVRTGGRRSGQETQYF. The CDR3 DNA reads as TGCAGCGTTAGGACGGGGGGGCGGAGGAGCGGCCAAGAGACCCAGTACTTC.

This clonotype was found many times. J is TRBJ1-1 and V is TRBV18; 7 nucleotides agree with TRBD1. From germline, CDR1 is KGHSH and CDR2 LQKENI. The CDR3 contains 15 residues. V shed 2 bases, J shed 1 base, and the junction held 4 bases outside the gene matches. The CDR3 sequence: CASSPTGVSNTEAFF. The CDR3, as DNA: TGTGCCAGCTCACCAACAGGGGTATCGAACACTGAAGCTTTCTTT.

This rearrangement joins TRBV5-1 to TRBJ2-7; 8 nucleotides align to TRBD1. The V gene's germline CDR1 is SGHRS and CDR2 YFSETQ. With 4 bases clipped from V and 3 bases from J, the junction kept 3 bases outside the gene matches. The CDR3 consists of 13 residues. The CDR3 protein is CASSVGTGYEQYF. The CDR3 DNA sequence: TGCGCCAGCAGCGTCGGGACAGGCTACGAGCAGTACTTC.

This clonotype was seen ten or more times. This sequence joins TRBV29-1 and TRBJ2-1, with 9 bases that match TRBD2. The J call is uncertain, as TRBJ2-7 better fits the DNA end. This CDR3 is 14 amino acids long. CDR1 SQVTM and CDR2 ANQGSEA come from the germline V gene. The chain's CDR3 is CSGTRGGGYNEQYF. CDR3 coding DNA: TGCAGCGGTACTCGCGGGGGGGGCTACAATGAGCAGTACTTC.

This clonotype occurred many times. The CDR3 bases are TGTGCCAGCTCACCGACAGGAAGGGGGTACTCTGGGGCCAACGTCCTGACTTTC. It codes for CASSPTGRGYSGANVLTF. This chain links TRBV18 with TRBJ2-6, with D tentatively TRBD1 (6 bases). CDR3 length: 18 amino acids. Between the trimmed V and J ends, which lost 3 bases and 0 bases, there was a span of 15 bases. CDR1 is KGHSH and CDR2 is LQKENI in the germline V gene.

Points on this clonotype: The junction shows a germline mismatch at one end, possibly a read error. CDR3 sequence: CASGQDQGSGNTIYF. The CDR3 DNA sequence: TGCGCCAGCGGCCAAGATCAGGGGTCTGGAAACACCATATATTTT. The chain combines TRBV4-1 with TRBJ1-3, with D possibly matching TRBD1 (6 bases). The germline gives CDR1 MGHRA, CDR2 YSYEKL. The CDR3 length is 15 residues.

Ten or more counts support this clonotype. CDR3 residues: CATSDPGRGLFGSQETQYF. In nucleotides, the CDR3 is TGTGCCACCAGTGATCCCGGCAGGGGGCTATTCGGGAGCCAAGAGACCCAGTACTTC. V gene TRBV24-1 combines with J gene TRBJ2-5, with TRBD1 matching 8 bases. Germline-derived CDR1 and CDR2 are KGHDR and SFDVKD. This CDR3 contains 19 residues. Unmatched junction bases numbered 15, after V lost 3 bases and J lost 1 base.

This clonotype has at least ten counts. The gene calls are TRBV20-1 and TRBJ1-5; maybe TRBD1 (5 bases). With 1 base removed from V and 8 bases from J, the gap between germline ends came to 15 bases. CDR1 is DFQATT, CDR2 SNEGSKA, per germline (reference sequence). The CDR3 runs 14 residues. The CDR3 loop is CSARGARGLKPQHF. As DNA, the CDR3 is TGCAGTGCTAGAGGGGCAAGGGGCCTAAAGCCCCAGCATTTT.

This clonotype showed up many times. V gene TRBV9 combines with J gene TRBJ1-2, with 8 bases identical to TRBD1. The CDR3 length is 15 residues. Germline CDR1 is SGDLS and CDR2 is YYNGEE. V gave up 2 bases and J gave up 8 bases; unmatched junction bases: 11. This CDR3 reads CASSVVPGQGQGYTF. CDR3 in DNA: TGTGCCAGCAGCGTGGTTCCCGGACAGGGACAAGGCTACACCTTC.

This clonotype is judged medium-sized. The V gene is TRBV12-3 or TRBV12-4, the J gene TRBJ1-2; tentative D call: TRBD1 (5 bases). V was shortened by 5 bases and J by 0 bases, with 13 bases between the two germline ends. The CDR3 is 15 residues long. Written as DNA, the CDR3 is TGTGCCAGCAGTCCCTCAGGGAGGGCTAACTATGGCTACACCTTC. Its protein product is CASSPSGRANYGYTF.

This clonotype has at least ten counts. The rearrangement links TRBV5-4 to TRBJ2-3; no firm D call. This CDR3 contains 13 residues. V was clipped by 4 bases and J by 0 bases, with 6 bases between them. Germline assignment: CDR1 SGHNT and CDR2 YYREEE (reference sequence). In DNA, the CDR3 is TGTGCCAGCAGCACGACTAGCACAGATACGCAGTATTTT. It yields the protein CASSTTSTDTQYF.

The V and J genes are TRBV24-1 and TRBJ2-2; D may be TRBD2 (5 bases). The CDR3 is 17 amino acids. The V end lost 2 bases, the J end lost 0 bases, and 12 bases lay between the germline ends. The germline V gene encodes CDR1 KGHDR and CDR2 SFDVKD. CDR3 in amino acids: CATSDSTGITNTGELFF. CDR3 coding DNA: TGTGCCACCAGTGATTCTACGGGAATTACGAACACCGGGGAGCTGTTTTTT.

As to this clonotype: This may stem from a read error, because a much larger clone lies one nucleotide away. J is TRBJ1-1 and V is TRBV20-1, with D tentatively TRBD1 (5 bases). Trimming cost V 5 bases and J 3 bases, with 13 bases left between them. CDR1 DFQATT and CDR2 SNEGSKA come from the germline V gene (reference sequence). CDR3 length: 13 residues. Here the CDR3 reads CSAGRQRYTEAFF. The DNA for the CDR3 is TGCAGTGCTGGGAGACAGCGTTACACTGAAGCTTTCTTT.

This clonotype is medium-sized by share. This chain links TRBV7-9 with TRBJ1-1; D is undetermined. The V end lost 0 bases, the J end lost 7 bases, and 9 bases lay between the germline ends. Germline V CDR1 and CDR2: SEHNR, FQNEAQ (reference sequence). The CDR3 spans 13 residues. CDR3 bases: TGTGCCAGCAGCTTAGCGGTGGGCGATGAAGCTTTCTTT. Translation: CASSLAVGDEAFF.

This clonotype was seen a handful of times. The rearrangement joins TRBV7-6 to TRBJ2-2; possible D gene TRBD1, 6 bases. The V end lost 1 base, the J end lost 1 base, and 10 bases lay between the germline ends. The germline gives CDR1 SGHVS, CDR2 FNYEAQ. This CDR3 has 16 residues. CDR3 DNA sequence: TGTGCCAGCAGCTTAGGGACAGCGATGAACACCGGGGAGCTGTTTTTT. Translation: CASSLGTAMNTGELFF.

In this sample, this clonotype is medium-sized (0.01 to 0.1%). CDR3 protein: CASSSPGSDQYF. CDR3 nucleotide sequence: TGTGCCAGCAGTTCCCCGGGGTCGGACCAGTACTTC. The chain has TRBV27 and TRBJ2-5; maybe TRBD2 (5 bases). CDR1 is MNHEY, CDR2 SMNVEV, per germline (reference sequence). This CDR3 comprises 12 residues. V was trimmed by 4 bases and J by 10 bases, leaving 13 bases between them.

In its sample, this clonotype ranks as medium-sized. This chain joins TRBV5-1 and TRBJ1-1; a possible D gene is TRBD1 (6 bases). V lost 7 bases, J lost 1 base, and 14 bases lay in between. The length of the CDR3 is 14 residues. Germline V gene lookup returns CDR1 SGHRS and CDR2 YFSETQ. In nucleotides, the CDR3 is TGCGCCAGCGCGGAACAGGGTGCGAACACTGAAGCTTTCTTT. Residues: CASAEQGANTEAFF.

This clonotype was found a few times. Possible read error: a much larger clone is one base away. V usage is TRBV29-1 and J usage is TRBJ1-1; D gene ambiguous. The CDR3 has 11 amino acids. The germline CDR1 and CDR2 sequences are SQVTM and ANQGSEA. The CDR3 DNA reads as TGCAGGGTGCTAAGAAACACTGAAGCTTTCTTT. This codes for CRVLRNTEAFF.

A word on this clonotype: One junction end disagrees with the germline gene, perhaps due to a read error. J is TRBJ1-1 and V is TRBV20-1, with D possibly being TRBD1 (5 bases). The CDR3 runs 13 residues. Germline CDR1 and CDR2: DFQATT and SNEGSKA (reference sequence). CDR3 residues: CRARGTPWTEAFF. The CDR3 nucleotides read TGCAGAGCTAGGGGCACCCCGTGGACTGAAGCTTTCTTT.

A word on this clonotype: The junction does not match germline at one end; this may be a read error. This chain joins TRBV20-1 and TRBJ1-1; D remains unclear. CDR3 length equals 12 residues. From germline, CDR1 is DFQATT and CDR2 SNEGSKA (reference sequence). The CDR3, as DNA: TGCAGTGCTGGTAAGGATAACACTGAGGCTTTCTTT. It codes for CSAGKDNTEAFF.